The 13 T cell receptor beta chains below were found in one sample sequenced in a study of T cell responses to AZD1222 COVID-19 vaccine. Sequenced by immunoSEQ multiplex PCR; TCRdb stores in-frame clones only, minus some. The sample includes some 98,000 clones, about 88% of them seen just once. Sequencing used peripheral blood, obtained on day 0 of AZD1222 vaccination. The source of these receptors is an adult in good health.

This sequence joins TRBV19 and TRBJ1-1, with D possibly being TRBD1 (6 bases). Germline CDR1 and CDR2: LNHDA and SQIVND (reference sequence). The CDR3 spans 12 residues. V lost 8 bases and J 4 bases, leaving 11 bases between the germline ends. Here the CDR3 DNA reads TGTGCCAGTTACAGGGTAGGCACTGAAGCTTTCTTT. Protein: CASYRVGTEAFF. The entire variable domain, with the rest obtained from reference TRBV19 and TRBJ1-1, is as follows: DGGITQSPKYLFRKEGQNVTLSCEQNLNHDAMYWYRQDPGQGLRLIYYSQIVNDFQKGDIAEGYSVSREKKESFPLTVTSAQKNPTAFYLCASYRVGTEAFFGQGTRLTVV.

The chain carries TRBV18 and TRBJ2-3; maybe TRBD1 (5 bases). V lost 0 bases to trimming and J lost 6 bases, with 16 bases between them. This CDR3 has 16 residues. Germline-derived CDR1 and CDR2 are KGHSH and LQKENI. The CDR3 DNA reads as TGTGCCAGCTCACCACCGTTTCAGGGCGGAAAGGATACGCAGTATTTT. It specifies CASSPPFQGGKDTQYF.

The CDR3 DNA is TGTGCCAGCAGCGTAGGCGGACTAGCGGGGCGGGAGACCCAGTACTTC. This translates into CASSVGGLAGRETQYF. J is TRBJ2-5 and V is TRBV9; TRBD2 agrees at 12 bases. V shed 0 bases, J shed 5 bases, and the junction held 5 bases outside the gene matches. This CDR3 contains 16 residues. Germline CDR1 is SGDLS and CDR2 is YYNGEE. The variable domain in full, completed from reference TRBV9 and TRBJ2-5, reads DSGVTQTPKHLITATGQRVTLRCSPRSGDLSVYWYQQSLDQGLQFLIQYYNGEERAKGNILERFSAQQFPDLHSELNLSSLELGDSALYFCASSVGGLAGRETQYFGPGTRLLVL.

The CDR3, as DNA: TGTGCCAGCAGCTTCCGCGAGGGAGATACGCAGTATTTT. Its translation: CASSFREGDTQYF. The V gene is TRBV5-4, the J gene TRBJ2-3; tentatively, D is TRBD2 (5 bases). CDR3 length: 13 amino acids. Trimming left V 2 bases short and J 5 bases short, with 9 bases between. In germline, CDR1 is SGHNT, CDR2 YYREEE (reference sequence).

V is TRBV30 and J is TRBJ1-4; D possibly corresponds to TRBD1 (5 bases). This CDR3 has 14 amino acids. Trimming took off 3 bases at V and 8 bases at J, with 16 bases between the two ends. Germline values: CDR1 GTSNPN, CDR2 SVGIG (reference sequence). The CDR3 nucleotides read TGTGCCTGGAGGACCGGGGCTACCGGCGAAAAACTGTTTTTT. This sequence encodes CAWRTGATGEKLFF.

The rearrangement joins TRBV6-1 to TRBJ1-5; D is possibly TRBD1 (5 bases). The length of the CDR3 is 13 residues. Trimming removed 2 bases from V and 5 bases from J, with 7 bases in between. CDR1 is MNHNS, CDR2 SASEGT, per germline. The CDR3, as DNA: TGTGCCAGCAGTGAACAGGGAGATCAGCCCCAGCATTTT. Residues: CASSEQGDQPQHF.

J is TRBJ2-2 and V is TRBV30, with TRBD1 matching 7 bases. The junction had 12 bases not matched to a gene; V was cut back by 4 bases and J by 7 bases. Looked up from germline, CDR1 is GTSNPN and CDR2 is SVGIG (reference sequence). The CDR3 is made up of 15 amino acids. This chain's CDR3 is CAWNPADRSYGELFF. The CDR3 DNA sequence: TGTGCCTGGAATCCTGCGGACAGGAGTTACGGGGAGCTGTTTTTT.

A remark on this clone: The sample contains more than one DNA sequence encoding this CDR3. The CDR3 sequence is CASSIPGLGNQPQHF. The CDR3 nucleotides read TGTGCCAGTAGTATACCGGGACTAGGGAATCAGCCCCAGCATTTT. V gene TRBV19 combines with J gene TRBJ1-5; tentatively, D is TRBD1 (5 bases). CDR1 is LNHDA and CDR2 is SQIVND in the germline V gene (reference sequence). Between the trimmed V and J ends, which lost 2 bases and 4 bases, there was a span of 12 bases. The CDR3 has 15 residues.

This chain connects TRBV9 to TRBJ2-1; a possible D gene is TRBD2 (5 bases). The CDR3 totals 17 residues. Germline loops: CDR1 SGDLS, CDR2 YYNGEE. V was trimmed by 3 bases and J by 0 bases, leaving 16 bases between them. CDR3: CASSGGLLTSSYNEQFF. Here the CDR3 DNA reads TGTGCCAGCAGCGGAGGACTTCTCACGAGCTCCTACAATGAGCAGTTCTTC.

The chain combines TRBV7-2 with TRBJ2-7; 10 positions agree with TRBD1. Trimming removed 5 bases from V and 6 bases from J; junction bases left unmatched: 1. Germline loops: CDR1 SGHTA, CDR2 FQGNSA. This CDR3 comprises 12 residues. The CDR3 sequence is CASSRTGGEQYF. CDR3 nucleotide sequence: TGTGCCAGCAGCAGGACAGGGGGCGAGCAGTACTTC.

The rearrangement uses TRBV6-1 and TRBJ1-5, with a tentative D call TRBD1 (5 bases). CDR3 length: 13 amino acids. Germline CDR1 reads MNHNS; CDR2 reads SASEGT. V gave up 4 bases and J gave up 6 bases, with 10 bases separating them. CDR3 protein: CASSAAGGQPQHF. CDR3 DNA: TGTGCCAGCAGTGCAGCCGGGGGTCAGCCCCAGCATTTT.

The V and J genes are TRBV13 and TRBJ1-1; D ambiguous. The length of the CDR3 is 15 residues. In germline, CDR1 is PRHDT, CDR2 FYEKMQ (reference sequence). V lost 0 bases to trimming and J lost 5 bases, with 13 bases between them. In nucleotides, the CDR3 is TGTGCCAGCAGCTTAGGAGTACAGATGGGGACTGAAGCTTTCTTT. Translation: CASSLGVQMGTEAFF.

The genes are TRBV7-2 and TRBJ1-2; 7 bases fit TRBD1. Looked up from germline, CDR1 is SGHTA and CDR2 is FQGNSA. Trimming removed 4 bases from V and 0 bases from J; junction bases left unmatched: 8. This CDR3 has 16 amino acids. The CDR3 sequence is CASSSWTGDPNYGYTF. The DNA of the CDR3 is TGTGCCAGCAGCTCGTGGACAGGCGATCCTAACTATGGCTACACCTTC.